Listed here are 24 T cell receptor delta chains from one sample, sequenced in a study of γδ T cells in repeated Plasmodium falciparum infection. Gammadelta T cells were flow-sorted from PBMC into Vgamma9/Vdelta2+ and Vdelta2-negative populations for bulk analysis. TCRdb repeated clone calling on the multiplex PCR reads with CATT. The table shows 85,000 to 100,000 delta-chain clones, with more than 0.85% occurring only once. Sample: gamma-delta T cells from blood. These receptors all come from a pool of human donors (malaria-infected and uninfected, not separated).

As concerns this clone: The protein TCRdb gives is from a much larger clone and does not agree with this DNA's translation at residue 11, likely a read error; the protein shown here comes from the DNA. DNA of the CDR3: TGTGCTCTTGGGGAACAGGGCAATCCTACGAGCAAAGTCTGGGGGATACGATGGCCCACCGATAAACTCATCTTT. This codes for CALGEQGNPTSKVWGIRWPTDKLIF. The chain uses TRDV1 and TRDJ1; TRDD3 matches 12 bases. The J gene is absent in TCRdb and was assigned here via DNA matching to germline. The CDR3 length is 25 residues. V shed 1 base, J shed 1 base, and the junction held 28 bases outside the gene matches. CDR1 is TSWWSYY, CDR2 QGS, per germline.

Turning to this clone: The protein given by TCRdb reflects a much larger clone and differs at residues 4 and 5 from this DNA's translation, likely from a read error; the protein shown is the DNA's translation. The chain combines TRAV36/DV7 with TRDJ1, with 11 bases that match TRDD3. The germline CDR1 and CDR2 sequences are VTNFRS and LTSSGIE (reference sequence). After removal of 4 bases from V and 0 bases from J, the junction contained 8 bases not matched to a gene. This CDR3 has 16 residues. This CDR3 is CAVFSTGGYYTDKLIF. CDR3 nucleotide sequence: TGTGCTGTGTTCAGTACTGGGGGATATTACACCGATAAACTCATCTTT.

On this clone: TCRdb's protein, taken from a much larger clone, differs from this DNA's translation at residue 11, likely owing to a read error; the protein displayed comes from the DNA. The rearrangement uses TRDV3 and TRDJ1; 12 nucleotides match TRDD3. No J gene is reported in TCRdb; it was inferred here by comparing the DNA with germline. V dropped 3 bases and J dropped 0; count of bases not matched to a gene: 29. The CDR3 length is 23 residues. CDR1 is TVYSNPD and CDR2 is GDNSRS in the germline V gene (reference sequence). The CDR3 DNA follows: TGTGCCTTCCCCACCGGGTTCCCGAGGCCCCGCTGGGGGATACGCTCGTACACCGATAAACTCATCTTT. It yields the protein CAFPTGFPRPRWGIRSYTDKLIF.

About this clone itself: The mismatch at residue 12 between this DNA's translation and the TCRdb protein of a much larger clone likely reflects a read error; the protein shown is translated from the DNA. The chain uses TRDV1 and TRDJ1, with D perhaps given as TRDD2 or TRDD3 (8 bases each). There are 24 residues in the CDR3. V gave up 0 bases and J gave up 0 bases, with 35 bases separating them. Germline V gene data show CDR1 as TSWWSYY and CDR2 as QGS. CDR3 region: CALGELKGLPTMYWGVPYTDKLIF. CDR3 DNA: TGTGCTCTTGGGGAACTGAAAGGACTTCCTACCATGTACTGGGGGGTCCCGTACACCGATAAACTCATCTTT.

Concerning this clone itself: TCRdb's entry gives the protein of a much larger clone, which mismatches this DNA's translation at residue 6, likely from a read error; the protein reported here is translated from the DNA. Written as DNA, the CDR3 is TGTGCTCTTGGGGAACGCCTTCCCTTCTTGGGGGATCACAGACCCCTGATCTTT. It yields the protein CALGERLPFLGDHRPLIF. The chain joins TRDV1 to TRDJ4; 8 nucleotides agree with TRDD3. Because TCRdb records no J gene, it was assigned here through a match of the DNA to germline. In germline, CDR1 is TSWWSYY, CDR2 QGS. The CDR3 is 18 amino acids. The trim removed 1 base at V and 1 base at J, leaving 14 bases unmatched.

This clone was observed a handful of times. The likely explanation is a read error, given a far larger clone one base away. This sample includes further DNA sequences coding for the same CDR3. CDR3 protein: CACDTGGILTDKLIF. The CDR3 region has the DNA TGTGCCTGTGACACCGGGGGGATACTAACTGATAAACTCATCTTT. The chain is built from TRDV2 and TRDJ1, with TRDD3 matching 9 bases. TCRdb does not report a J gene; here it was assigned by matching the DNA to germline references. J lost 5 bases, V lost 0 bases, and 6 bases had no gene match. CDR3 length equals 15 residues. CDR1 and CDR2 from the germline V gene are GEAIGNYY and EKD.

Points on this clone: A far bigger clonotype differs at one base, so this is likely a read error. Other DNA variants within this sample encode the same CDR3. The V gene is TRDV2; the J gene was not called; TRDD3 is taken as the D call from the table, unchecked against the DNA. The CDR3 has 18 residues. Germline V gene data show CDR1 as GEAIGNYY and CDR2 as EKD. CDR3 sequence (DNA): TGTGCCTGTGACGGAATCGAAACACTGGGGGACTACACCGATAAGCTCATCTTT. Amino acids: CACDGIETLGDYTDKLIF.

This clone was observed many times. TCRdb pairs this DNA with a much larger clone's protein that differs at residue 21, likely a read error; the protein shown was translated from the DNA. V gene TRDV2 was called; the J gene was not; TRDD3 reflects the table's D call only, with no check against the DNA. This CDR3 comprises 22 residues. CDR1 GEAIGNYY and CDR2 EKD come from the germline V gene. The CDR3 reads CACDTVSRGSVPVYLDTDKLTF. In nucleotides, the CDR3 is TGTGCCTGTGACACTGTTTCCAGGGGGTCAGTACCGGTTTATCTAGACACCGATAAACTCACCTTT.

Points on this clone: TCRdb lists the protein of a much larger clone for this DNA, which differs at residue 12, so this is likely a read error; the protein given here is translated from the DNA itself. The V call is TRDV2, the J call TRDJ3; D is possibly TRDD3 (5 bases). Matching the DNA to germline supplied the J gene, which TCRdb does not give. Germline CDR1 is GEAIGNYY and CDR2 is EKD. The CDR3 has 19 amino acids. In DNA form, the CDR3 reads TGTGCCTGTGACACGGGTGGGGCCCTTAGCTCCAGGGACACCCGACAGATGTTTTTC. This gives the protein CACDTGGALSSRDTRQMFF.

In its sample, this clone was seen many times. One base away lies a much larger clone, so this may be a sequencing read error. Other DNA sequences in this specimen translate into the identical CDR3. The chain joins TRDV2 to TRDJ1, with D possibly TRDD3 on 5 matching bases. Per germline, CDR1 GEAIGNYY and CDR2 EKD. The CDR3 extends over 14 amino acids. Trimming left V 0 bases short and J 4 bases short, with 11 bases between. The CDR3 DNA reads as TGTGCCTGTGACACCGTAACGGGGAGCGATAAACTCATCTTT. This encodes CACDTVTGSDKLIF.

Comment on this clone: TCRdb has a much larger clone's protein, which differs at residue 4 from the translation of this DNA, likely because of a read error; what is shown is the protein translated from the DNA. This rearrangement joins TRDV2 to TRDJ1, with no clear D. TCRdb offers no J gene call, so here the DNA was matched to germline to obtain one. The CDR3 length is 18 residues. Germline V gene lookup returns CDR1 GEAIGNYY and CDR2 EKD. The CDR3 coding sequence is TGTGCCTGTGGCACCGTTGGGCCAATGGGCCCCTACACCGATAAACTCATCTTT. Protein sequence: CACGTVGPMGPYTDKLIF.

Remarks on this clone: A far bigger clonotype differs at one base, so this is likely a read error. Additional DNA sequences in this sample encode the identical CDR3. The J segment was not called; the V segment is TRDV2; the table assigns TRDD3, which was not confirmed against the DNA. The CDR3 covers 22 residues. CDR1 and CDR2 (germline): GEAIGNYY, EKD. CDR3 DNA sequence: TGTGCCTGTGACACCGACGAAGGAAGTCAGAGTACTGGGGGGGCCTACACCGATAAACTCATCTTC. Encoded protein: CACDTDEGSQSTGGAYTDKLIF.

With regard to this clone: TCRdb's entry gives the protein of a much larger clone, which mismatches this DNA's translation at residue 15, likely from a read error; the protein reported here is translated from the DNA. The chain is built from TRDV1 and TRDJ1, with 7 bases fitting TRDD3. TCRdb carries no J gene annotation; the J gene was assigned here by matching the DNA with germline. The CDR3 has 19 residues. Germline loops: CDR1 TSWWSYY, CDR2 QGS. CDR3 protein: CALGSCKWGTRGYTNKLIF. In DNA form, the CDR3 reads TGTGCTCTTGGGTCCTGTAAGTGGGGGACCCGGGGGTACACCAATAAACTCATCTTT.

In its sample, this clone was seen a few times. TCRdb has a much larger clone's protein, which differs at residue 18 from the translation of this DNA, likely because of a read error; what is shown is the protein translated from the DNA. This CDR3 reads CAFHTSFLRVLGDQLGDIDKLIF. The DNA for the CDR3 is TGTGCCTTCCATACCTCCTTCCTACGGGTACTGGGGGACCAGCTGGGGGACATCGATAAACTCATCTTT. The chain is built from TRDV1 and TRDJ1; either TRDD2 or TRDD3 may fit D (9 bases each). Germline V lookup: CDR1 TSWWSYY, CDR2 QGS. This CDR3 has 23 amino acids.

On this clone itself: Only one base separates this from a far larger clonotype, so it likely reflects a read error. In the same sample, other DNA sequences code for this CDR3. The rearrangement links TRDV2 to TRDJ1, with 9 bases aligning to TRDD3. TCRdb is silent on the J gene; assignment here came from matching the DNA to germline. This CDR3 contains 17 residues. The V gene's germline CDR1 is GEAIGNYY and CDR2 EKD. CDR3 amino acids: CACDKGDTSRGADKLIF. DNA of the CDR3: TGCGCCTGTGACAAGGGGGATACTTCTCGGGGGGCCGATAAACTCATCTTT.

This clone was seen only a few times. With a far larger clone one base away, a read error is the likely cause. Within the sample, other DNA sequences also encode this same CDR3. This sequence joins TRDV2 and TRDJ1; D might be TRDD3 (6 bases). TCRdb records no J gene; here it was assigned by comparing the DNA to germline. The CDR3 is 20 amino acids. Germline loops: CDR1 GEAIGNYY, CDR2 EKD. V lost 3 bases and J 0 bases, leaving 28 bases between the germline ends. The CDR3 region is CACDPARVGGQLSNTDKLIF. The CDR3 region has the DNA TGTGCCTGTGACCCGGCTAGGGTGGGGGGCCAACTTAGTAACACCGATAAACTCATCTTT.

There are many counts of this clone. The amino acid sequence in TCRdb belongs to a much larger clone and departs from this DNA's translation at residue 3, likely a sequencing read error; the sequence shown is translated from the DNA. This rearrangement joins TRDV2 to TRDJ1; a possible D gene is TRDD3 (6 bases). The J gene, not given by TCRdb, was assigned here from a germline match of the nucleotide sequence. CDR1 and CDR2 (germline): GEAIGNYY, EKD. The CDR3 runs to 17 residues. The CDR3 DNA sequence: TGTGCCCGTGACACCCGTGTTGATACTGGGTGCGAGTGTAAACTCATCTTT. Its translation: CARDTRVDTGCECKLIF.

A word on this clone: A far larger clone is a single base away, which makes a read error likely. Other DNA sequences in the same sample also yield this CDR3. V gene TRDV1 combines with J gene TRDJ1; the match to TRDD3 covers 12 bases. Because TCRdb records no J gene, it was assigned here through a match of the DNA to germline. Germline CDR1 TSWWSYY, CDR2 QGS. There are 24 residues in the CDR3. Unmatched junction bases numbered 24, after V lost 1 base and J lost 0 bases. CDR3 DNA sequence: TGTGCTCTTGGGGAACCCACCTTTTTCTGCCCTAACTGGGGGATACCCTGCTACACCGATAAACTCATCTTT. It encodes CALGEPTFFCPNWGIPCYTDKLIF.

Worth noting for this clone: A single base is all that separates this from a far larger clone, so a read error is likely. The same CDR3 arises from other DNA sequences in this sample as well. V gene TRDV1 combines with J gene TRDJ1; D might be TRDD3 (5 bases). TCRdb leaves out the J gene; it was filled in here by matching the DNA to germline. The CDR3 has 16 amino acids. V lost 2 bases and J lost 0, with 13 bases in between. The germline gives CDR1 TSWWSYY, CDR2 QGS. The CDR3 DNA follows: TGTGCTCTTGGGGAATACCGCCCTGGGTACACCGATAAACTCATCTTT. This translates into CALGEYRPGYTDKLIF.

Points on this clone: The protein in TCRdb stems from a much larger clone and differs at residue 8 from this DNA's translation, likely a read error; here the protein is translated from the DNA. CDR3 amino acids: CACDTGLEDNTDKLIF. The CDR3 DNA reads as TGTGCCTGTGACACCGGACTGGAGGATAACACCGATAAACTCATCTTT. V is TRDV2 and J is TRDJ1; TRDD3 is a possible D gene (5 bases). Germline matching of the DNA provided the J gene here, since TCRdb leaves it blank. This CDR3 spans 16 amino acids. V was trimmed by 0 bases and J by 0 bases, leaving 13 bases between them. Germline-derived CDR1 and CDR2 are GEAIGNYY and EKD.

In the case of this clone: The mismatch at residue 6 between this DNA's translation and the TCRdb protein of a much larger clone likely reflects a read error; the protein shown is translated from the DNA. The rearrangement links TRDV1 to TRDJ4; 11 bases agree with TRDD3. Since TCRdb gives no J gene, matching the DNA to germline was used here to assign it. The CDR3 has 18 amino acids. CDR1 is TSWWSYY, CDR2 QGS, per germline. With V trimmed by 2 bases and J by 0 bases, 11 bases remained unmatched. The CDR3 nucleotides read TGTGCTCTTGGGGAAAGGATTCAACTGGGGGATAAGGCCAGACCCCTGATCTTT. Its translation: CALGERIQLGDKARPLIF.

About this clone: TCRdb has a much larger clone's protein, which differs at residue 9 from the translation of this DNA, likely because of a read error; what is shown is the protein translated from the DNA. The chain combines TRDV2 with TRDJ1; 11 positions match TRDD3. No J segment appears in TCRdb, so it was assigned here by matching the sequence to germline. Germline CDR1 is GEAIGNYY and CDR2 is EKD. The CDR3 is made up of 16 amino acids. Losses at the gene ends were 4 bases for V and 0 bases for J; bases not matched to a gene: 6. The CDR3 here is CACDLLGDIYTDKLIF. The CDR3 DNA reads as TGTGCCTGTGATCTACTGGGGGATATCTACACCGATAAACTCATCTTT.

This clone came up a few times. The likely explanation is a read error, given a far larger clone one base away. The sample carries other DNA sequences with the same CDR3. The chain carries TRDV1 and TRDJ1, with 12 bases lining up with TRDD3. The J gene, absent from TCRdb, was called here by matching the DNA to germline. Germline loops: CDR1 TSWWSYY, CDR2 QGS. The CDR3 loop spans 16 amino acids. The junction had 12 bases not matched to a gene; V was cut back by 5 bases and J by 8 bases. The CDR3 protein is CALGNNWGIHVDKLIF. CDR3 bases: TGTGCTCTTGGGAATAACTGGGGGATACACGTCGACAAACTCATCTTT.

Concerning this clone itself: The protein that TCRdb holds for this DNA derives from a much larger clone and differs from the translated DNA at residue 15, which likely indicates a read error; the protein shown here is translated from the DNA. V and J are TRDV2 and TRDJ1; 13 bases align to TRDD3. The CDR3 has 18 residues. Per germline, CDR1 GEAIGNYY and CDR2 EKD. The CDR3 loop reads CACDKLLGDTANTDELIF. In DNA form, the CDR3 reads TGTGCCTGTGACAAACTACTGGGGGATACGGCCAACACCGATGAACTCATCTTT.